This TCR beta chain derives from a study of blood T cells in healthy people across ages. In its sample, this clonotype was seen a few times. Primers used in a second PCR of roughly 7 to 12 cycles were a sample-barcoded 5' primer and a J-beta primer mix. Every cDNA molecule bore a tag from a template-switch adaptor containing 12 random nucleotides. One entry per CDR3 protein, called by TCRdb with MiXCR from the 5' RACE reads. The profile covers under 1,100,000 distinct CDR3 sequences, with 20% to 25% appearing a single time and about 0.69% taken by the ten largest. The germline CDR1 and CDR2 sequences are DFQATT and SNEGSKA (reference sequence). The CDR3 runs to 11 residues. This sample also belongs to another study, concerning T cells of mothers and their children. As that study records: The authors used all extracted RNA for cDNA synthesis, at roughly 1.5 ug per 15 ul. Each child contributed about 3 million TCR beta CDR3 reads, while each mother contributed over 9.5 million.

Sequenced input: blood. This sequence originates from a girl aged 2-15 years in good health. The gene calls are TRBV20-1 and TRBJ1-4; 11 bases line up with TRBD1. The CDR3 sequence: CSGTGGEKLFF. The CDR3 nucleotides are TGCAGCGGGACAGGGGGGGAAAAACTGTTTTTT.